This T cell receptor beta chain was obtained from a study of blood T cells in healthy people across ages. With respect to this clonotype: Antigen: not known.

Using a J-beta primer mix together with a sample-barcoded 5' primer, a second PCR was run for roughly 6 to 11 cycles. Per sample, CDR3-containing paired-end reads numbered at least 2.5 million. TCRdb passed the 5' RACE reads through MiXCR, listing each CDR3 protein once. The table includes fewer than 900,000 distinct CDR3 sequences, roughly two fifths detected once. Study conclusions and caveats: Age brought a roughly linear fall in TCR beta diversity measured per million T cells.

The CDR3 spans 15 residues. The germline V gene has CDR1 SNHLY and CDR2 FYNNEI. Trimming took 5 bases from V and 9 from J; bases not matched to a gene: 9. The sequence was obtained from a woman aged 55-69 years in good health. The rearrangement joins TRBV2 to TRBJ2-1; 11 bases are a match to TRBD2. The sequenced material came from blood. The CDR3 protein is CASSKLAGVQIEQFF. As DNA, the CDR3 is TGTGCCAGCAGTAAACTAGCGGGAGTTCAGATTGAGCAGTTCTTC. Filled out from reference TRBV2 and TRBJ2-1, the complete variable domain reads EPEVTQTPSHQVTQMGQEVILRCVPISNHLYFYWYRQILGQKVEFLVSFYNNEISEKSEIFDDQFSVERPDGSNFTLKIRSTKLEDSAMYFCASSKLAGVQIEQFFGPGTRLTVL.